This T cell receptor beta chain is from a study of shared clonotypes between healthy human individuals. Between the trimmed V and J ends, which lost 4 bases and 2 bases, there was a span of 5 bases. The CDR3 loop spans 12 amino acids. The V gene's germline CDR1 is MDHEN and CDR2 SYDVKM. This clone appeared a single time. Libraries were prepared by immunoSEQ multiplex PCR; TCRdb keeps only in-frame clonotypes and omits some of them. Counted here are 1,400,000 or so clones, 98% occurring once; the ten biggest clones make up around 0.33%. The sequenced material came from naive CD4+ T cells sorted from blood. This sample's subset: CD45RA+ positively selected. This TCR was sampled from a man younger than 45 in good health. The V call is TRBV28, the J call TRBJ2-5, with D hard to call. CDR3 region: CASSWKQETQYF. As DNA, the CDR3 is TGTGCCAGCAGTTGGAAACAAGAGACCCAGTACTTC.